These 28 T cell receptor beta chains were all obtained from the same sample, sequenced in a study of preoperative IRX-2 immunotherapy in early breast cancer. The method was immunoSEQ multiplex PCR; TCRdb's version includes in-frame clones alone and lacks a portion of them. Among around 62,000 clones listed, 94% were seen once. As to treatment: preoperative locoregional IRX-2 cytokine immunotherapy. This sample was obtained from a patient treated with IRX-2 immunotherapy. These receptor sequences come from a human donor with breast cancer.

The rearrangement links TRBV19 to TRBJ1-1; no clear D. V was shortened by 0 bases and J by 7 bases, with 18 bases between the two germline ends. Per the germline V gene, CDR1 is LNHDA and CDR2 is SQIVND (reference sequence). CDR3 length equals 16 residues. The CDR3: CASSIDVLGPLNEAFF. The DNA for the CDR3 is TGTGCCAGTAGTATAGATGTACTCGGGCCCCTAAATGAAGCTTTCTTT.

The rearrangement uses TRBV7-9 and TRBJ2-7, with TRBD2 identical over 8 bases. The CDR3 totals 15 residues. The V gene end was trimmed by 8 bases and the J gene end by 3 bases; junction bases not matched to a gene: 12. The V gene's germline CDR1 is SEHNR and CDR2 FQNEAQ (reference sequence). The chain's CDR3 is CASGPRGGGIYEQYF. CDR3 DNA: TGTGCCAGCGGGCCGAGGGGCGGGGGGATCTACGAGCAGTACTTC.

J is TRBJ2-7 and V is TRBV10-3, with D tentatively TRBD1 or TRBD2 (5 bases each). Trimming stripped 0 bases from V and 5 bases from J, with 8 bases between. This CDR3 has 13 residues. Per germline, CDR1 ENHRY and CDR2 SYGVKD. The CDR3 loop is CAISESGTDEQYF. The CDR3 region has the DNA TGTGCCATCAGTGAGTCGGGGACGGACGAGCAGTACTTC.

The rearrangement links TRBV6-5 to TRBJ2-1; D may be TRBD1 (6 bases). V was shortened by 8 bases and J by 4 bases, with 15 bases between the two germline ends. The CDR3 runs to 14 residues. CDR1 and CDR2 from the germline V gene are MNHEY and SVGAGI. The CDR3 DNA follows: TGTGCCAGCTCGCGGACAGAGTATTACAATGAGCAGTTCTTC. As protein: CASSRTEYYNEQFF.

V usage is TRBV30 and J usage is TRBJ2-4; possibly TRBD2 for D (5 bases). CDR3 length: 16 amino acids. Germline lookup yields CDR1 GTSNPN and CDR2 SVGIG (reference sequence). Trimming removed 0 bases at V and 2 bases at J, with 14 bases between. The CDR3 bases are TGTGCCTGGAGTGTTGGTGGGAGCGGTACCAAAAACATTCAGTACTTC. Its translation: CAWSVGGSGTKNIQYF.

The chain employs TRBV29-1 and TRBJ1-3; the D gene is possibly TRBD1 (6 bases). CDR1 and CDR2 (germline): SQVTM, ANQGSEA. Deletions cut 1 base from V and 2 bases from J, with 12 bases between. This CDR3 comprises 15 residues. The CDR3 here is CSVEVGGGTGNTIYF. Written as DNA, the CDR3 is TGCAGCGTTGAAGTTGGAGGGGGAACTGGAAACACCATATATTTT.

V is TRBV7-2 and J is TRBJ1-1; 9 bases fit TRBD1. V gave up 5 bases and J gave up 4 bases; unmatched junction bases: 5. The CDR3 is 14 residues long. Germline V CDR1 and CDR2: SGHTA, FQGNSA. CDR3 coding DNA: TGTGCCAGCAGCCCACAGGGGGCTGGCACTGAAGCTTTCTTT. Protein: CASSPQGAGTEAFF.

J is TRBJ2-7 and V is TRBV10-3, with D possibly being TRBD1 (6 bases). The CDR3 runs to 14 residues. V was shortened by 6 bases and J by 0 bases, with 12 bases between the two germline ends. The germline CDR1 and CDR2 sequences are ENHRY and SYGVKD. CDR3 in amino acids: CAIRRQATSYEQYF. CDR3 sequence (DNA): TGTGCCATCAGGAGACAGGCCACCTCCTACGAGCAGTACTTC.

The CDR3 DNA sequence: TGTGCCAGCAGCATACTCGGGACTGCCTATTCACCCCTCCACTTT. The encoded protein is CASSILGTAYSPLHF. The chain couples TRBV7-2 to TRBJ1-6; the D gene is possibly TRBD1 (5 bases). The CDR3 spans 15 residues. The ends were cut back, 5 bases at V and 8 bases at J, with 16 bases in the middle. Per the germline V gene, CDR1 is SGHTA and CDR2 is FQGNSA.

V gene TRBV7-8 combines with J gene TRBJ2-3; D is undetermined. This CDR3 comprises 12 residues. Germline CDR1 is SGHVS and CDR2 is FQNEAQ. Between the trimmed V and J ends, which lost 1 base and 4 bases, there was a span of 3 bases. This CDR3 is CASSLDSDTQYF. CDR3 in DNA: TGTGCCAGCAGCTTAGATTCAGATACGCAGTATTTT.

V gene TRBV5-4 combines with J gene TRBJ1-1; D might be TRBD1 (5 bases). CDR3 length: 15 residues. The germline V and J ends were trimmed by 5 bases and 1 base, with 15 bases remaining between them. Germline CDR1 SGHNT, CDR2 YYREEE (reference sequence). Written as DNA, the CDR3 is TGTGCCAGCAGGCCCCAGGGCGCGGGGAACACTGAAGCTTTCTTT. Amino acid sequence: CASRPQGAGNTEAFF.

V usage is TRBV20-1 and J usage is TRBJ1-2, with D unclear. The CDR3 spans 11 residues. Germline V gene data show CDR1 as DFQATT and CDR2 as SNEGSKA (reference sequence). V was cut by 1 base and J by 8 bases, with 8 bases left in between. The CDR3 bases are TGCAGTGCTAGAGCCAGGTGGGGCTACACCTTC. Protein product: CSARARWGYTF.

The chain links TRBV16 to TRBJ2-2; 12 nucleotides align to TRBD1. The CDR3 covers 16 residues. V lost 4 bases and J lost 6; bases outside the gene matches: 6. The germline V gene has CDR1 KGHSY and CDR2 FQNENV. CDR3 sequence (DNA): TGTGCCAGCAGCCGTCGGGGACAGGGGGCCGCCGGGGAGCTGTTTTTT. Amino acids: CASSRRGQGAAGELFF.

This chain links TRBV28 with TRBJ2-7; D gene uncertain. CDR3 length: 12 amino acids. CDR1 and CDR2 from the germline V gene are MDHEN and SYDVKM. V lost 3 bases to trimming and J lost 5 bases, with 8 bases between them. The CDR3 nucleotides read TGTGCCAGCAGTTTCCTCCCGAACGAGCAGTACTTC. Translation: CASSFLPNEQYF.

The chain recombines TRBV4-2 with TRBJ1-2; D unclear. The germline V and J ends were trimmed by 0 bases and 0 bases, with 8 bases remaining between them. The CDR3 covers 15 residues. The V gene's germline CDR1 is LGHNA and CDR2 YNFKEQ. This chain's CDR3 is CASSQDGGTNYGYTF. As DNA, the CDR3 is TGTGCCAGCAGCCAAGATGGAGGGACTAACTATGGCTACACCTTC.

The rearrangement uses TRBV10-3 and TRBJ2-1; 9 nucleotides agree with TRBD1. Looked up from germline, CDR1 is ENHRY and CDR2 is SYGVKD. The ends lost 3 bases at V and 10 bases at J; junction bases unmatched: 7. This CDR3 region has 14 residues. The CDR3 here is CAISDGDRAIEQFF. CDR3 DNA sequence: TGTGCCATCAGTGATGGGGACAGGGCAATAGAGCAGTTCTTC.

This clone was detected a few times. In DNA, the CDR3 is TGTGCCAGCAGCCGCGGACAGGGGTGGGCAGATACGCAGTATTTT. Translation: CASSRGQGWADTQYF. The chain links TRBV5-6 to TRBJ2-3, with 9 positions matching TRBD1. The CDR3 spans 15 residues. CDR1 and CDR2 (germline): SGHDT, YYEEEE. Trimming took 4 bases from V and 4 from J; bases not matched to a gene: 7.

The chain joins TRBV5-1 to TRBJ2-3; 8 bases align to TRBD2. From germline, CDR1 is SGHRS and CDR2 YFSETQ. This CDR3 has 14 amino acids. J gave up 2 bases and V 3 bases, and 2 bases lay outside the gene matches. The CDR3 sequence is CASSSGGSTDTQYF. CDR3 DNA sequence: TGCGCCAGCAGCTCGGGAGGGTCCACAGATACGCAGTATTTT.

The V gene is TRBV2, the J gene TRBJ1-1; D gene ambiguous. Germline V gene lookup returns CDR1 SNHLY and CDR2 FYNNEI. The V end lost 1 base, the J end lost 9 bases, and 21 bases lay between the germline ends. This CDR3 is built from 16 residues. The CDR3 DNA reads as TGTGCCAGCAGTGAAGATAGACATCGTCGGGAGGATAAAGCTTTCTTT. It encodes CASSEDRHRREDKAFF.

V is TRBV7-2 and J is TRBJ1-2; TRBD1 aligns across 11 bases. Germline V CDR1 and CDR2: SGHTA, FQGNSA. This CDR3 is built from 15 residues. V lost 5 bases and J lost 3; bases outside the gene matches: 5. DNA of the CDR3: TGTGCCAGCAGCGGATGGACAGGGGGCGACTATGGCTACACCTTC. This codes for CASSGWTGGDYGYTF.

The table lists this clone with a count of one. J is TRBJ2-5 and V is TRBV27, with D maybe TRBD2 (5 bases). The V end was cut by 6 bases, the J end by 4 bases, with 15 bases between. The CDR3 runs 14 residues. The germline gives CDR1 MNHEY, CDR2 SMNVEV (reference sequence). The DNA of the CDR3 is TGTGCCAGCAGCTCGAGGGTCAAGGGAGAGACCCAGTACTTC. This sequence encodes CASSSRVKGETQYF.

V and J are TRBV7-9 and TRBJ2-1, with 7 nucleotides matching TRBD2. CDR3 length: 14 amino acids. Per the germline V gene, CDR1 is SEHNR and CDR2 is FQNEAQ (reference sequence). V dropped 6 bases and J dropped 5; count of bases not matched to a gene: 7. CDR3 residues: CASSMGLNNNEQFF. The CDR3 DNA reads as TGTGCCAGCAGTATGGGACTAAACAACAATGAGCAGTTCTTC.

This clone came up once. The CDR3 sequence: CASSQVRGAEYNEQFF. CDR3 in DNA: TGCGCCAGCAGCCAAGTTCGGGGCGCGGAGTACAATGAGCAGTTCTTC. The V and J genes are TRBV4-1 and TRBJ2-1; D may match TRBD1 or TRBD2 (5 bases each). The CDR3 contains 16 residues. The germline V and J ends were trimmed by 1 base and 4 bases, with 14 bases remaining between them. Germline CDR1 MGHRA, CDR2 YSYEKL.

The gene calls are TRBV5-1 and TRBJ1-2; maybe TRBD1 (5 bases). Germline V gene data show CDR1 as SGHRS and CDR2 as YFSETQ. V shed 5 bases and J shed 4 bases, with 15 bases lying between them. The CDR3 length is 14 residues. CDR3 coding DNA: TGCGCCAGCAGAAACCCCCAGGGTAGCTATGGCTACACCTTC. Translated, it gives CASRNPQGSYGYTF.

The chain is built from TRBV29-1 and TRBJ2-1; 11 bases line up with TRBD2. The CDR3 consists of 17 residues. Germline CDR1 reads SQVTM; CDR2 reads ANQGSEA. The junction had 13 bases not matched to a gene; V was cut back by 1 base and J by 8 bases. The CDR3 sequence is CSVEATSGGLARHEQFF. CDR3 nucleotide sequence: TGCAGCGTTGAAGCTACTAGCGGGGGCCTCGCTAGGCATGAGCAGTTCTTC.

J is TRBJ1-1 and V is TRBV6-5; tentative D call: TRBD1 (5 bases). From germline, CDR1 is MNHEY and CDR2 SVGAGI. The CDR3 totals 14 residues. The V and J ends lost 6 bases and 1 base respectively, with 12 bases between them. CDR3 DNA: TGTGCCAGCAGCCACTGGACACCGAACACTGAAGCTTTCTTT. This gives the protein CASSHWTPNTEAFF.

The genes are TRBV27 and TRBJ2-2, with a possible D match to TRBD1 (6 bases). Germline loops: CDR1 MNHEY, CDR2 SMNVEV (reference sequence). V was cut by 3 bases and J by 2 bases, with 10 bases left in between. The CDR3 sequence is 15 residues long. In nucleotides, the CDR3 is TGTGCCAGCAGTTTGGTACAGGGTAACACCGGGGAGCTGTTTTTT. It yields the protein CASSLVQGNTGELFF.

The genes are TRBV28 and TRBJ1-4, with 12 bases fitting TRBD1. Germline V gives CDR1 MDHEN, CDR2 SYDVKM. The CDR3 runs to 16 residues. The ends lost 3 bases at V and 7 bases at J; junction bases unmatched: 6. CDR3 loop: CASSFAGQGAAEKLFF. Here the CDR3 DNA reads TGTGCCAGCAGTTTTGCGGGACAGGGGGCCGCTGAAAAACTGTTTTTT.